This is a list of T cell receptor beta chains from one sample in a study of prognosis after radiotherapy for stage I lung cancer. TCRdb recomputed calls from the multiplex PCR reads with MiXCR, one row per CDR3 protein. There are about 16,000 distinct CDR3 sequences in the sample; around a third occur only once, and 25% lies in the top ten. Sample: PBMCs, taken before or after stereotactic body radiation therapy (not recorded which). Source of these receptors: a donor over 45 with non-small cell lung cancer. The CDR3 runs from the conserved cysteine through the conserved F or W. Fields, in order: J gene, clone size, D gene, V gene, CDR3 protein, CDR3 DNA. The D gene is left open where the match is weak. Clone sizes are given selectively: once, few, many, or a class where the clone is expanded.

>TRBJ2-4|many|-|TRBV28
CASSFRGLAKNIQYF
TGTGCCAGCAGTTTCCGAGGGCTAGCCAAAAACATTCAGTACTTC
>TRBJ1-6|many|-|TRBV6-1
CASSRGRSSYNSPLHF
TGTGCCAGCAGCCGAGGCCGGAGCTCCTATAATTCACCCCTCCACTTT
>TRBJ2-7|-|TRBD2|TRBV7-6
CASSAGTSGTYEQYF
TGTGCCAGCAGCGCAGGGACTAGCGGAACCTACGAGCAGTACTTC
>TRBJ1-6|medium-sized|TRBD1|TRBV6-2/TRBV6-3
CASSEPGQGASPLHF
TGTGCCAGCAGTGAACCGGGACAGGGGGCATCACCCCTCCACTTT
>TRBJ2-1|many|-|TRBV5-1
CASSYGYNEQFF
TGCGCCAGCAGTTATGGGTACAATGAGCAGTTCTTC
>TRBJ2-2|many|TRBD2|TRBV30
CAWNLAGGTGELFF
TGTGCCTGGAACCTAGCGGGAGGGACCGGGGAGCTGTTTTTT
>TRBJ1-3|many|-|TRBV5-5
CASSLPGSGNTIYF
TGTGCCAGCAGCTTACCGGGCTCTGGAAACACCATATATTTT
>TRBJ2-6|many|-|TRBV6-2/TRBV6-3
CASRDTAWGANVLTF
TGTGCCAGCAGAGATACAGCGTGGGGGGCCAACGTCCTGACTTTC
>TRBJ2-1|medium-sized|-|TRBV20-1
CSAVDGSSYNEQFF
TGCAGTGCTGTCGACGGCAGCTCCTACAATGAGCAGTTCTTC
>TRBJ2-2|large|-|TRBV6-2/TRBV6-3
CASSSLGRDTGELFF
TGTGCCAGCAGTTCACTAGGACGAGACACCGGGGAGCTGTTTTTT
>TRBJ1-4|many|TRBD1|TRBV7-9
CASSGRGREEKLFF
TGTGCCAGCAGCGGCAGGGGGCGCGAAGAAAAACTGTTTTTT
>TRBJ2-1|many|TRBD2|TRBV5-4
CASRIAGGPREQFF
TGTGCCAGCAGAATAGCGGGAGGGCCGCGTGAGCAGTTCTTC
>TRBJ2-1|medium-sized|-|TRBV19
CASSGTGHEQFF
TGTGCCAGTAGTGGAACAGGGCATGAGCAGTTCTTC
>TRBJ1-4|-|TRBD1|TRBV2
CARVLRGTGNEKLFF
TGTGCCAGAGTACTCAGGGGGACGGGTAATGAAAAACTGTTTTTT
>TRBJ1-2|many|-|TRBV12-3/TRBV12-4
CASSLGEAVFGYTF
TGTGCCAGCAGTTTAGGTGAGGCTGTGTTTGGCTACACCTTC
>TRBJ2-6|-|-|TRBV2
CASGDNSEANVLTF
TGTGCCAGCGGGGACAACTCTGAGGCCAACGTCCTGACTTTC
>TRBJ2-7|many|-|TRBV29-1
CSVEPGREGSSYEQYF
TGCAGCGTTGAACCGGGCAGGGAAGGGAGCTCCTACGAGCAGTACTTC
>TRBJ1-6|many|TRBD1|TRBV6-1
CASNPGTGLNSPLHF
TGTGCCAGCAACCCAGGGACAGGACTGAATTCACCCCTCCACTTT
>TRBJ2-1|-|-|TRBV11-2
CARSPRYNEQFF
TGTGCCAGAAGCCCACGATACAATGAGCAGTTCTTC
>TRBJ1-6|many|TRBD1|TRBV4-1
CASSQEGQGPSYNSPLHF
TGCGCCAGCAGCCAAGAGGGACAGGGGCCCTCCTATAATTCACCCCTCCACTTT
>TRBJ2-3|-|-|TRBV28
CDSIRTADGTDAQYF
TGTGACAGCATACGGACGGCGGACGGCACAGATGCGCAGTATTTT
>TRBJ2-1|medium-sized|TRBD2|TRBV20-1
CSARDPSGSTYNEQFF
TGCAGTGCTAGAGATCCTAGCGGGAGCACCTACAATGAGCAGTTCTTC
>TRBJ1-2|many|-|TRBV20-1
CSASVDYGYTF
TGCAGTGCTAGTGTGGATTATGGCTACACCTTC
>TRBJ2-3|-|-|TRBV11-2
CASSLVADTQYF
TGTGCCAGCAGCTTAGTCGCAGATACGCAGTATTTT
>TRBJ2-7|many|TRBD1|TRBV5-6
CASSFGTDYEQYF
TGTGCCAGCAGCTTTGGGACAGACTACGAGCAGTACTTC
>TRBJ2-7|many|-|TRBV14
CASSYIGARPYEQYF
TGTGCCAGCAGTTACATCGGGGCCCGACCTTACGAGCAGTACTTC
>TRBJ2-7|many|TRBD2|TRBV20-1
CSASTGTSGNEQYF
TGCAGTGCTAGCACCGGGACTAGCGGGAACGAGCAGTACTTC
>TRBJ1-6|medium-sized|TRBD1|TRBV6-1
CASSYMEDRGNSPLHF
TGTGCCAGCAGTTACATGGAGGACAGGGGTAATTCACCCCTCCACTTT
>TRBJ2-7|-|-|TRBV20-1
CSARDMEAGDYEQYF
TGCAGTGCTAGAGATATGGAAGCCGGAGACTATGAGCAGTACTTC
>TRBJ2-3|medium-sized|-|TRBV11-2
CASRNTDTQYF
TGTGCCAGCAGAAACACAGATACGCAGTATTTT
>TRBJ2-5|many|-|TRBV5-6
CASSLGGRGSGQETQYF
TGTGCCAGCAGTCTCGGGGGCCGTGGAAGCGGACAAGAGACCCAGTACTTC
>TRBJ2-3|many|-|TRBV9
CASSVPRASLEGSDTQYF
TGTGCCAGCAGCGTTCCTCGGGCCAGTTTGGAGGGATCAGATACGCAGTATTTT
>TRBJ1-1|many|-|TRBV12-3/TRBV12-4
CASSLRGIGDTEAFF
TGTGCCAGCAGTTTAAGGGGGATTGGGGACACTGAAGCTTTCTTT
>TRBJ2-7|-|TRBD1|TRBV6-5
CASSYRTGCYEQYF
TGTGCCAGCAGCTACCGGACAGGGTGTTACGAGCAGTACTTC
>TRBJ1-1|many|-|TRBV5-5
CASSLDISGGTEAFF
TGTGCCAGCAGCTTGGACATAAGCGGGGGTACTGAAGCTTTCTTT
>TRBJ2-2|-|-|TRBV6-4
CASSETRDATGEPFF
TGTGCCAGTAGTGAAACCAGGGATGCCACCGGGGAGCCGTTTTTT
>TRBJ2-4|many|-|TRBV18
CASSPPPDGKNIQYF
TGTGCCAGCTCACCACCGCCGGATGGCAAAAACATTCAGTACTTC
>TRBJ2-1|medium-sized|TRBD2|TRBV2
CASSGYVGGSNEQFF
TGTGCCAGCAGTGGATACGTCGGGGGGTCCAATGAGCAGTTCTTC
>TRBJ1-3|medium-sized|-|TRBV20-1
CSAREFRNTIYF
TGCAGTGCTAGAGAATTCCGAAACACCATATATTTT
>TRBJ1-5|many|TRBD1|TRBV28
CASSSDRGGGNQPQHF
TGTGCCAGCAGTTCGGACAGGGGCGGGGGCAATCAGCCCCAGCATTTT
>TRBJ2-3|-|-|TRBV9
CASSVGSGEGQPQYF
TGTGCCAGCAGCGTAGGCTCAGGGGAGGGTCAGCCCCAGTATTTT
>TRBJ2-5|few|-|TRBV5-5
CASLRTGLQETQYF
TGTGCCAGCTTGAGAACAGGCCTACAAGAGACCCAGTACTTC
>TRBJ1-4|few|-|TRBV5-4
CASSLGGVGEKLFF
TGTGCCAGCAGCTTGGGAGGGGTCGGTGAAAAACTGTTTTTT
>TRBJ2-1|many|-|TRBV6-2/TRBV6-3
CASSYRGFSYNEQLF
TGTGCCAGCAGTTACAGGGGGTTCTCTTACAATGAGCAGCTCTTC
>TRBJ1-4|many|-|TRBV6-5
CASSSAIRVGKLFF
TGTGCCAGCAGTTCGGCCATCAGGGTTGGAAAACTGTTTTTT
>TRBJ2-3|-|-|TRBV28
CASGQPITQYF
TGTGCCAGCGGACAGCCCATTACGCAGTATTTT
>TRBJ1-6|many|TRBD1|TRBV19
CASRSGQGGSPLHF
TGTGCCAGTAGATCCGGACAGGGAGGATCACCCCTCCACTTT
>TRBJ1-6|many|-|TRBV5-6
CASSLPGSSYNSPPHF
TGTGCCAGCAGCTTGCCCGGAAGCTCCTATAATTCACCCCCCCACTTT
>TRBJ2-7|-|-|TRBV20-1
CSARNKGRGFYEQYF
TGCAGTGCTAGAAATAAGGGGCGCGGTTTCTACGAGCAGTACTTC
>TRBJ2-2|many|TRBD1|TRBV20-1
CSARPTGDTGELFF
TGCAGTGCTAGACCCACAGGGGACACCGGGGAGCTGTTTTTT
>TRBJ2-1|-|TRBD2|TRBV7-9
CASSGTSGRAHPYNEQFF
TGTGCCAGCAGCGGGACTAGCGGGAGGGCCCACCCCTACAATGAGCAGTTCTTC
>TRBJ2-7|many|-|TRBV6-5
CASSYLASSYEQYF
TGTGCCAGCAGTTACTTGGCCAGCTCCTACGAGCAGTACTTC
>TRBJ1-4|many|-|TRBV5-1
CASSLEQAEKLFF
TGCGCCAGCAGCTTGGAGCAGGCTGAAAAACTGTTTTTT
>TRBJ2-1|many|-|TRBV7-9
CASSSVRGYNEQFF
TGTGCCAGCAGCTCAGTCCGGGGCTACAATGAGCAGTTCTTC
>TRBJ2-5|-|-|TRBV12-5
CASGLPGEEAQYF
TGTGCTAGTGGTTTGCCAGGTGAGGAGGCCCAGTACTTC
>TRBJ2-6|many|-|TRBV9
CASSATGSGANVLTF
TGTGCCAGCAGCGCCACAGGGTCTGGGGCCAACGTCCTGACTTTC
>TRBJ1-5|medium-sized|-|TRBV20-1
CSARDDSVEVWQPQHF
TGCAGTGCTAGAGATGACTCAGTGGAGGTCTGGCAGCCCCAGCATTTT
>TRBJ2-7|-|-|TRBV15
CATSFNKGWEQYF
TGTGCCACCAGCTTCAACAAGGGATGGGAGCAGTACTTC
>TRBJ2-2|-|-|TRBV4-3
CASSRSAPGQGGTAELFF
TGCGCCAGCAGCCGGTCAGCCCCGGGCCAGGGCGGCACTGCGGAGCTGTTTTTT